The clone carrying this T cell receptor beta chain has ten or more counts. The target antigen is unknown. TCR cDNA molecules were tagged individually, and each one carried a unique molecular identifier. Each CDR3 protein gets one entry after TCRdb re-called the 5' RACE reads with MiXCR. Among more than 10,000 distinct CDR3 sequences listed, about 5% were seen once. Time point indicated: sample taken at primary tumor resection. Whole RNA came from tumor, nontumor lung or frozen PBMC and was sequenced without being sorted. The sample originates from a study of spatial heterogeneity in lung cancer. The CDR3 runs 15 residues. Germline loops: CDR1 SGHRS, CDR2 YFSETQ. With 2 bases removed from V and 7 bases from J, the gap between germline ends came to 16 bases. General study points: Tumoral mutation counts were tracked by counts of expanded intratumoral alpha and beta TCRs.

The rearrangement links TRBV5-1 to TRBJ2-1, with D perhaps matching TRBD1 (7 bases). The source was lung tumor tissue, collected at surgery. The sequence was collected from a male donor with early-stage non-small cell lung cancer. The CDR3 sequence is CASSFIRGEANEQFF. Here the CDR3 DNA reads TGCGCCAGCAGCTTTATCAGGGGGGAGGCTAATGAGCAGTTCTTC. Together with reference TRBV5-1 and TRBJ2-1, the CDR3 gives the full variable domain: KAGVTQTPRYLIKTRGQQVTLSCSPISGHRSVSWYQQTPGQGLQFLFEYFSETQRNKGNFPGRFSGRQFSNSRSEMNVSTLELGDSALYLCASSFIRGEANEQFFGPGTRLTVL.